What follows are 3 T cell receptor beta chains derived from one specimen sequenced in a study of T cell responses to AZD1222 COVID-19 vaccine. The method was immunoSEQ multiplex PCR; TCRdb's version includes in-frame clones alone and lacks a portion of them. The sample records around 180,000 clones, 80% to 90% being singletons. The sequences come from peripheral blood, collected on day 0 of AZD1222 vaccination. The receptors stem from an adult in good health.

The V and J genes are TRBV5-1 and TRBJ1-3, with unresolved D. Trimming took off 0 bases at V and 0 bases at J, with 7 bases between the two ends. Germline loops: CDR1 SGHRS, CDR2 YFSETQ. The CDR3 sequence is 15 residues long. The CDR3 protein is CASSLEPVSGNTIYF. CDR3 in DNA: TGCGCCAGCAGCTTGGAACCAGTCTCTGGAAACACCATATATTTT.

This chain uses TRBV7-2 with TRBJ2-5, with D unclear. The CDR3 runs to 14 residues. The germline V gene encodes CDR1 SGHTA and CDR2 FQGNSA. Trimming left V 5 bases short and J 2 bases short, with 12 bases between. The CDR3 reads CASSTLQAQETQYF. As DNA, the CDR3 is TGTGCCAGCAGCACCCTCCAGGCGCAAGAGACCCAGTACTTC. Complete variable domain (other parts from reference TRBV7-2 and TRBJ2-5): GAGVSQSPSNKVTEKGKDVELRCDPISGHTALYWYRQSLGQGLEFLIYFQGNSAPDKSGLPSDRFSAERTGGSVSTLTIQRTQQEDSAVYLCASSTLQAQETQYFGPGTRLLVL.

V gene TRBV2 combines with J gene TRBJ1-1, with a tentative D call TRBD1 (6 bases). The CDR3 length is 13 residues. Germline CDR1 reads SNHLY; CDR2 reads FYNNEI. V was clipped by 4 bases and J by 11 bases, with 17 bases between them. The CDR3 loop is CASSADSQTSAFF. CDR3 in DNA: TGTGCCAGCAGTGCGGACAGCCAAACTTCGGCTTTCTTT.